The sequence of this T cell receptor beta chain was determined in a study of cytomegalovirus exposure and HLA in healthy donors. Assay used: immunoSEQ multiplex PCR; TCRdb lists only in-frame clones, some missing. The table lists 100,000 or so clones, about 95% of them singletons, with 0.89% in the top ten. This receptor was identified in a woman between 18 and 30 years old in good health and CMV-seronegative. The sample comprised PBMCs.

CDR3 loop: CASRETGSGTQYF. In DNA, the CDR3 is TGTGCCAGCAGGGAAACAGGGTCGGGGACGCAGTATTTT. V gene TRBV6-1 combines with J gene TRBJ2-3; possibly TRBD1 for D (6 bases). The CDR3 is 13 residues long. Trimming pared 6 bases from V and 9 bases from J, leaving 16 bases between. The V gene's germline CDR1 is MNHNS and CDR2 SASEGT.